These T cell receptor beta chains were read from a single sample in a study of blood T cells in healthy people across ages. TCRdb called the 5' RACE reads again in MiXCR, with one record for every CDR3 protein. The sample records approximately 1.5 million distinct CDR3 sequences, about 31% being singletons. The sample taken for sequencing was blood. These receptors all come from a woman aged 25-40 years in good health. CDR3s include the opening cysteine and the closing phenylalanine or tryptophan. A D gene is named only where the DNA matches it firmly. Clone size, where shown, is once, few, many, or a class for clones that have expanded.

CDR3 protein	CDR3 DNA	D gene	clone size	V gene	J gene
CASSPRGGAYGDTQYF	TGTGCCAGCTCCCCCCGGGGGGGGGCCTACGGGGATACGCAGTATTTT	TRBD2	many	TRBV7-2	TRBJ2-3
CASSSPGIQGQPQHF	TGTGCCAGCAGTTCTCCGGGTATACAAGGTCAGCCCCAGCATTTT	NA	NA	TRBV27	TRBJ1-5
CSARLAGGPSHNEQFF	TGCAGTGCTAGATTAGCGGGAGGGCCCTCCCACAATGAGCAGTTCTTC	TRBD2	NA	TRBV20-1	TRBJ2-1
CASSSYPQGQSSPLHF	TGTGCCAGCAGCTCCTACCCACAGGGTCAATCTTCACCCCTCCACTTT	NA	NA	TRBV5-6	TRBJ1-6
CASSHRLYGGGGDEKLFF	TGCGCCAGCAGCCACCGTTTATATGGGGGAGGCGGGGATGAAAAACTGTTTTTT	NA	NA	TRBV4-1	TRBJ1-4
CASTGTRQGANEQFF	TGTGCCAGCACCGGTACTAGACAGGGGGCAAATGAGCAGTTCTTC	TRBD1	NA	TRBV2	TRBJ2-1
CASSRKTGKGTDTQYF	TGTGCCAGCAGCCGCAAGACAGGGAAGGGCACAGATACGCAGTATTTT	TRBD1	NA	TRBV3-1	TRBJ2-3
CASSTSGYAYEQYF	TGTGCCAGCTCCACTAGCGGTTATGCCTACGAGCAGTACTTC	TRBD2	NA	TRBV6-2/TRBV6-3	TRBJ2-7
CASSPQPRQGATESNQPQHF	TGTGCCAGCAGCCCCCAACCGCGACAGGGGGCGACGGAAAGCAATCAGCCCCAGCATTTT	TRBD1	NA	TRBV7-3	TRBJ1-5
CASSQERTGTDTQYF	TGCGCCAGCAGCCAAGAGCGCACGGGCACAGATACGCAGTATTTT	NA	NA	TRBV4-1	TRBJ2-3
CASSPQGWFGNEQFF	TGCGCCAGCAGCCCCCAGGGGTGGTTTGGCAATGAGCAGTTCTTC	NA	NA	TRBV4-1	TRBJ2-1
CAWSVLLGTWDYGCTF	NA	NA	NA	TRBV30	TRBJ1-2
CASSDSNPSYGYTF	TGCGCCAGCAGCGATTCCAACCCGAGCTATGGCTACACCTTC	NA	NA	TRBV5-1	TRBJ1-2
CASSQRPRSGVSSYNEQFF	TGTGCCAGCAGCCAAAGGCCTAGGAGCGGGGTTAGCTCCTACAATGAGCAGTTCTTC	TRBD2	few	TRBV11-2	TRBJ2-1
CASSKGQEPTNTEAFF	TGTGCCAGCAGCAAGGGACAGGAGCCGACCAACACTGAAGCTTTCTTT	NA	few	TRBV21-1	TRBJ1-1
CASSLDGRTYEQYF	TGTGCCAGCAGTTTAGACGGCAGGACCTACGAGCAGTACTTC	NA	many	TRBV5-1	TRBJ2-7
CASSYTTGTGGKYEQYF	TGTGCCAGCAGTTACACAACCGGGACAGGGGGCAAATACGAGCAGTACTTC	TRBD1	NA	TRBV6-5	TRBJ2-7
CASSPPTGPHSEQFF	TGCGCCAGCAGCCCCCCGACAGGGCCCCACAGTGAGCAGTTCTTC	TRBD1	NA	TRBV5-1	TRBJ2-1
CASSHRQRLAGWNEPFF	TGCGCCAGCAGCCATAGGCAGAGACTAGCGGGCTGGAATGAGCCGTTCTTC	TRBD2	NA	TRBV4-1	TRBJ2-1
CSARDPRGYGYTF	TGCAGTGCTAGAGATCCAAGGGGCTATGGCTACACCTTC	NA	few	TRBV20-1	TRBJ1-2
CSVEVVSPGVAFF	TGCAGCGTTGAAGTCGTATCCCCCGGGGTAGCTTTCTTT	NA	few	TRBV29-1	TRBJ1-1
CASSPRTVGQFF	TGTGCCAGCAGCCCCCGGACGGTTGGGCAGTTCTTC	NA	once	TRBV7-8	TRBJ2-1
CTSSQTQIINQPQHF	TGCACCAGCAGCCAAACACAGATAATCAATCAGCCCCAGCATTTT	NA	NA	TRBV4-1	TRBJ1-5
CASSLGASPLHF	TGTGCCAGCAGCTTAGGGGCTTCACCCCTCCACTTT	NA	many	TRBV13	TRBJ1-6
CASSQRGTGGTLKQYF	TGCGCCAGCAGCCAAAGAGGGACAGGGGGCACTCTGAAGCAGTACTTC	TRBD1	NA	TRBV4-1	TRBJ2-7
CATSSRAPGGYTF	TGTGCCACCAGCTCCCGGGCTCCGGGCGGCTACACCTTC	NA	NA	TRBV15	TRBJ1-2